The 30 T cell receptor beta chains reported below all come from one sample, sequenced in a study of human T cells and chemical hapten exposure (dated by TCRdb to about 2021). The library relied on RACE. The instrument given in TCRdb is NextSeq 500. Using fastp trimming at Q25 and MiXCR clonotype assembly, TCRdb reanalyzed the public sequencing data and kept in-frame beta chains. Identical CDR3 proteins give one entry, which carries the most common genes and DNA. The sample profile shows approximately 400,000 distinct CDR3 sequences; 5.1% of them were found once. The ten largest clones take up 2% to 3% of the sample. The time point label here, explained by the study, means: pre-sensitization, week 0. What the treatment or condition label conveys for this sample: therapeutic diphenylcyclopropenone sensitization with weekly scalp DPC. The specimen comprised whole blood, sampled in connection with sensitization to the hapten diphenylcyclopropenone (DPC). Source of these receptors: a woman aged 45-65 years with alopecia areata. Some clones in this sample may be carry-over from other donors' samples.

The sample holds many counts of this clonotype. V gene TRBV12-3 or TRBV12-4 combines with J gene TRBJ1-4; perhaps TRBD1 as D (6 bases). This CDR3 comprises 14 residues. The V gene lost 3 bases and the J gene lost 7 bases, with 12 bases spanning the gap. The CDR3 sequence: CASSLSGAGEKLFF. CDR3 nucleotide sequence: TGTGCCAGCAGTTTGTCAGGGGCAGGTGAAAAACTGTTTTTT.

This clonotype was counted ten times or more. The V call is TRBV29-1, the J call TRBJ1-4, with D perhaps matching TRBD1 (6 bases). Trimming pared 2 bases from V and 10 bases from J, leaving 14 bases between. Germline V gene sequence: CDR1 SQVTM, CDR2 ANQGSEA. The CDR3 consists of 13 residues. The CDR3 DNA reads as TGCAGCGTTGAAAGCGCGGGGGCCGGAAAACTGTTTTTT. It yields the protein CSVESAGAGKLFF.

V gene TRBV20-1 combines with J gene TRBJ2-7; D not certain. The V gene lost 6 bases and the J gene lost 5 bases, with 11 bases spanning the gap. CDR1 and CDR2 (germline): DFQATT, SNEGSKA (reference sequence). This CDR3 contains 11 residues. The DNA of the CDR3 is TGCAGTGCAGTTTTTGCGAACGAGCAGTACTTC. The encoded protein is CSAVFANEQYF.

This clonotype was detected ten times or more. A read error may produce the germline difference seen at one junction end. The rearrangement uses TRBV7-9 and TRBJ2-7, with a tentative D call TRBD1 (5 bases). Germline assignment: CDR1 SEHNR and CDR2 FQNEAQ (reference sequence). The CDR3 covers 13 residues. The CDR3 here is CASSPQGFGGDVF. CDR3 sequence (DNA): TGTGCCAGCAGCCCCCAGGGTTTCGGCGGAGATGTATTC. The full variable domain, in which reference TRBV7-9 and TRBJ2-7 provide the parts outside the CDR3, is DTGVSQNPRHKITKRGQNVTFRCDPISEHNRLYWYRQTLGQGPEFLTYFQNEAQLEKSRLLSDRFSAERPKGSFSTLEIQRTEQGDSAMYLCASSPQGFGGDVFGPGTRLTVT.

The sample holds many counts of this clonotype. The chain combines TRBV12-3 or TRBV12-4 with TRBJ2-5, with TRBD2 matching over 9 bases. The V gene end was trimmed by 3 bases and the J gene end by 2 bases; junction bases not matched to a gene: 4. There are 15 residues in the CDR3. The DNA of the CDR3 is TGTGCCAGCAGTTTTGCCCTAGCGGGGCAAGAGACCCAGTACTTC. Translated: CASSFALAGQETQYF.

This clonotype has just a few counts. J is TRBJ2-1 and V is TRBV9; TRBD1 matches 9 bases. Germline trimming cut 3 bases from V and 6 bases from J; bases unmatched to any gene: 7. The CDR3 is 15 residues long. Germline V gene lookup returns CDR1 SGDLS and CDR2 YYNGEE. As DNA, the CDR3 is TGTGCCAGCAGCGCTCCGGGACAGGGTATCAATGAGCAGTTCTTC. Amino acids: CASSAPGQGINEQFF.

The chain carries TRBV6-1 and TRBJ1-6; TRBD1 is a possible D gene (6 bases). The ends were cut back, 5 bases at V and 0 bases at J, with 11 bases in the middle. The CDR3 is 16 amino acids. Germline V gene sequence: CDR1 MNHNS, CDR2 SASEGT. The CDR3 nucleotides read TGTGCCAGCAGTCCCCGCAGGGGCTCCTATAATTCACCCCTCCACTTT. Protein sequence: CASSPRRGSYNSPLHF.

There are many counts of this clonotype. The gene calls are TRBV15 and TRBJ2-1; 7 nucleotides agree with TRBD2. From germline, CDR1 is LNHNV and CDR2 YYDKDF (reference sequence). V trimming: 4 bases; J trimming: 8 bases; junction bases outside the gene matches: 8. CDR3 length: 14 residues. The CDR3 region has the DNA TGTGCCACCAGCAATGGGGAGGGCCTCGATGAGCAGTTCTTC. This codes for CATSNGEGLDEQFF.

This clonotype occurred many times. This chain's CDR3 is CASSARLTGQETQYF. CDR3 DNA sequence: TGTGCCAGCAGCGCGAGACTCACCGGACAAGAGACCCAGTACTTC. The chain recombines TRBV5-4 with TRBJ2-5; no clear D. CDR1 and CDR2 from the germline V gene are SGHNT and YYREEE (reference sequence). V gave up 4 bases and J gave up 2 bases, with 15 bases separating them. This CDR3 spans 15 amino acids.

This clonotype was seen at least ten times. The chain recombines TRBV7-2 with TRBJ2-1; 7 nucleotides agree with TRBD1. V shed 5 bases and J 9 bases; nucleotides not matched to a gene: 7. CDR1 is SGHTA, CDR2 FQGNSA, per germline. The CDR3 length is 13 residues. This chain's CDR3 is CASSLEGGFEQFF. CDR3 bases: TGTGCCAGCAGCCTGGAAGGGGGCTTTGAGCAGTTCTTC.

This clonotype was counted between two and nine times. This chain joins TRBV7-9 and TRBJ2-5; the D is unclear. CDR1 and CDR2 from the germline V gene are SEHNR and FQNEAQ (reference sequence). The CDR3 is 14 amino acids. V shed 5 bases and J shed 2 bases, with 12 bases lying between them. CDR3 nucleotide sequence: TGTGCCAGCAGCGCTTACCGGACGCAAGAGACCCAGTACTTC. Its protein product is CASSAYRTQETQYF.

CDR3 nucleotide sequence: TGCAGTGCTAGGTCGACAGTTAATCAGCCCCAGCATTTT. Amino acids: CSARSTVNQPQHF. The J gene is TRBJ1-5, the V gene TRBV20-1; D is possibly TRBD1 (5 bases). CDR1 and CDR2 (germline): DFQATT, SNEGSKA (reference sequence). CDR3 length: 13 amino acids. V was cut by 3 bases and J by 4 bases, with 10 bases left in between.

The chain combines TRBV6-6 with TRBJ1-2, with TRBD1 matching 10 bases. Germline V lookup: CDR1 MNHNY, CDR2 SVGAGI (reference sequence). J lost 2 bases, V lost 3 bases, and 9 bases had no gene match. This CDR3 has 17 amino acids. The CDR3 region is CASSYNGQGEVNYGYTF. The CDR3 nucleotides read TGTGCCAGCAGTTATAACGGACAGGGGGAGGTCAACTATGGCTACACCTTC.

The chain carries TRBV5-6 and TRBJ1-2, with 9 bases aligning to TRBD1. Germline V CDR1 and CDR2: SGHDT, YYEEEE. There are 14 residues in the CDR3. V was pared by 3 bases and J by 6 bases, with 6 bases of the junction left unmatched. In DNA form, the CDR3 reads TGTGCCAGCAGCTGGGGGACAGGGAGCGATGGCTACACCTTC. This encodes CASSWGTGSDGYTF. The whole variable domain, remainder taken from reference TRBV5-6 and TRBJ1-2, is DAGVTQSPTHLIKTRGQQVTLRCSPKSGHDTVSWYQQALGQGPQFIFQYYEEEERQRGNFPDRFSGHQFPNYSSELNVNALLLGDSALYLCASSWGTGSDGYTFGSGTRLTVV.

This clonotype was found many times. The chain employs TRBV7-8 and TRBJ1-5; D unresolved. The CDR3 runs 12 residues. The V end was cut by 5 bases, the J end by 6 bases, with 8 bases between. CDR1 is SGHVS and CDR2 is FQNEAQ in the germline V gene. CDR3 sequence reads: CASSARSQPQHF. As DNA, the CDR3 is TGTGCCAGCAGCGCGAGGAGTCAGCCCCAGCATTTT.

This clonotype was seen ten or more times. V is TRBV29-1 and J is TRBJ2-3; a possible D gene is TRBD1 (6 bases). Germline CDR1 SQVTM, CDR2 ANQGSEA. CDR3 size: 13 residues. Trimming pared 6 bases from V and 3 bases from J, leaving 13 bases between. The CDR3 loop is CSVPGHPTDTQYF. The CDR3 nucleotides read TGCAGCGTACCGGGACATCCTACAGATACGCAGTATTTT.

The chain employs TRBV6-8 and TRBJ2-7, with D maybe TRBD2 (6 bases). CDR3 length equals 12 residues. V lost 8 bases and J lost 2, with 10 bases in between. Germline V CDR1 and CDR2: MNHGY, SAAAGT. The CDR3 loop is CASGPGAYEQYF. The CDR3 DNA is TGTGCCAGCGGCCCGGGAGCCTACGAGCAGTACTTC.

This clonotype was counted a few times. DNA for the CDR3: TGTGCCACCAGTGAGGTGAACACTGAAGCTTTCTTT. Its translation: CATSEVNTEAFF. The rearrangement links TRBV24-1 to TRBJ1-1; D is uncertain. V was pared by 4 bases and J by 0 bases, with 2 bases between. This CDR3 spans 12 amino acids. From germline, CDR1 is KGHDR and CDR2 SFDVKD.

This clonotype was counted between two and nine times. The CDR3 loop reads CASSLGPRRADTQYF. CDR3 DNA: TGTGCCAGCAGCTTGGGGCCTCGGCGGGCAGATACGCAGTATTTT. The genes are TRBV7-9 and TRBJ2-3; tentatively, D is TRBD1 or TRBD2 (5 bases each). Germline V gene lookup returns CDR1 SEHNR and CDR2 FQNEAQ (reference sequence). Trimming removed 3 bases from V and 4 bases from J, with 14 bases in between. The CDR3 is made up of 15 amino acids. Full variable domain (remainder filled in from reference TRBV7-9 and TRBJ2-3): DTGVSQNPRHKITKRGQNVTFRCDPISEHNRLYWYRQTLGQGPEFLTYFQNEAQLEKSRLLSDRFSAERPKGSFSTLEIQRTEQGDSAMYLCASSLGPRRADTQYFGPGTRLTVL.

This clonotype showed up many times. The V call is TRBV5-4, the J call TRBJ2-1; TRBD2 matches 7 bases. This CDR3 is built from 16 residues. Trimming took 1 base from V and 8 from J; bases not matched to a gene: 12. Germline V gives CDR1 SGHNT, CDR2 YYREEE (reference sequence). The CDR3 sequence: CASSLFMGEGLDEQFF. For the CDR3, the DNA is TGTGCCAGCAGCTTGTTCATGGGGGAGGGCCTGGATGAGCAGTTCTTC. Complete variable domain (other parts from reference TRBV5-4 and TRBJ2-1): ETGVTQSPTHLIKTRGQQVTLRCSSQSGHNTVSWYQQALGQGPQFIFQYYREEENGRGNFPPRFSGLQFPNYSSELNVNALELDDSALYLCASSLFMGEGLDEQFFGPGTRLTVL.

This clonotype was recorded many times. This rearrangement joins TRBV7-2 to TRBJ2-3; TRBD1 aligns across 8 bases. The CDR3 has 14 amino acids. Germline V gene sequence: CDR1 SGHTA, CDR2 FQGNSA. The J segment lost 4 bases and the V segment lost 2 bases, leaving 2 bases of the junction unmatched. CDR3 in amino acids: CASSLRQGSDTQYF. CDR3 bases: TGTGCCAGCAGCTTACGACAGGGGTCAGATACGCAGTATTTT.

This clonotype has just a few counts. V usage is TRBV4-1 and J usage is TRBJ2-7, with 13 bases fitting TRBD2. The CDR3 extends over 14 amino acids. Trimming cost V 6 bases and J 2 bases; bases outside gene matches: 1. The V gene's germline CDR1 is MGHRA and CDR2 YSYEKL. The CDR3, as DNA: TGCGCCAGCAGAACTAGCGGGGGGGCCTACGAGCAGTACTTC. Its translation: CASRTSGGAYEQYF.

The chain links TRBV5-1 to TRBJ1-1; TRBD1 matches at 7 bases. Germline assignment: CDR1 SGHRS and CDR2 YFSETQ. This CDR3 contains 14 residues. The J segment lost 1 base and the V segment lost 4 bases, leaving 4 bases of the junction unmatched. CDR3 protein: CASSGGTANTEAFF. Here the CDR3 DNA reads TGCGCCAGCAGCGGCGGGACAGCGAACACTGAAGCTTTCTTT.

At least ten counts were recorded for this clonotype. The chain joins TRBV15 to TRBJ2-6; TRBD1 is a possible D gene (6 bases). The germline V gene encodes CDR1 LNHNV and CDR2 YYDKDF (reference sequence). The germline V and J ends were trimmed by 9 bases and 0 bases, with 15 bases remaining between them. The CDR3 has 16 amino acids. DNA of the CDR3: TGTGCCACGGCCAGGGGAACACTCTCTGGGGCCAACGTCCTGACTTTC. Translating it yields CATARGTLSGANVLTF.

This clonotype was picked up a small number of times. This rearrangement joins TRBV3-1 to TRBJ1-2; D might be TRBD1 (6 bases). The CDR3 is 15 residues long. The V end lost 4 bases, the J end lost 4 bases, and 16 bases lay between the germline ends. Germline loops: CDR1 LGHDT, CDR2 YNNKEL (reference sequence). The CDR3 protein is CASSPPLGASYGYTF. CDR3 coding DNA: TGTGCCAGCAGCCCCCCCTTGGGGGCGAGCTATGGCTACACCTTC.

This clonotype was observed many times. The genes are TRBV6-1 and TRBJ2-3; 9 bases agree with TRBD2. With V trimmed by 1 base and J by 4 bases, 9 bases remained unmatched. The CDR3 runs to 17 residues. Germline values: CDR1 MNHNS, CDR2 SASEGT. The CDR3 protein is CASSEVGLAGFPDTQYF. The DNA of the CDR3 is TGTGCCAGCAGTGAAGTAGGGCTAGCGGGGTTTCCAGATACGCAGTATTTT.

The V gene is TRBV6-1, the J gene TRBJ1-1; 8 bases are shared with TRBD1. The germline V gene has CDR1 MNHNS and CDR2 SASEGT. Trimming cost V 6 bases and J 10 bases; bases outside gene matches: 16. This CDR3 region has 15 residues. The CDR3 bases are TGTGCCAGCAGGGCAGCTCAGGGGGCCGAGTTTGGAGCTTTCTTT. It is translated as CASRAAQGAEFGAFF.

The chain has TRBV5-6 and TRBJ1-2, with TRBD1 as a possible D gene (6 bases). The CDR3 length is 18 residues. V lost 1 base and J lost 1, with 20 bases in between. Germline V gene lookup returns CDR1 SGHDT and CDR2 YYEEEE. The CDR3 protein is CASSLYDRRSINNYGYTF. CDR3 nucleotides: TGTGCCAGCAGCTTGTACGACAGGCGATCGATTAATAACTATGGCTACACCTTC.

This clonotype occurred many times. This rearrangement joins TRBV27 to TRBJ2-3; possibly TRBD1 for D (7 bases). The CDR3 length is 19 residues. Between the trimmed V and J ends, which lost 5 bases and 3 bases, there was a span of 27 bases. Germline V gene sequence: CDR1 MNHEY, CDR2 SMNVEV (reference sequence). CDR3 sequence reads: CASSADLRGRGVGTDTQYF. CDR3 nucleotide sequence: TGTGCCAGCAGTGCCGATTTAAGGGGGCGGGGAGTAGGAACAGATACGCAGTATTTT.

The chain uses TRBV28 and TRBJ2-1, with 11 bases aligning to TRBD2. The germline V gene has CDR1 MDHEN and CDR2 SYDVKM. Unmatched junction bases numbered 9, after V lost 4 bases and J lost 4 bases. CDR3 length: 17 residues. The CDR3 loop reads CASSSLAGAGPYNEQFF. The CDR3 nucleotides are TGTGCCAGCAGTTCACTAGCGGGGGCCGGCCCTTACAATGAGCAGTTCTTC.